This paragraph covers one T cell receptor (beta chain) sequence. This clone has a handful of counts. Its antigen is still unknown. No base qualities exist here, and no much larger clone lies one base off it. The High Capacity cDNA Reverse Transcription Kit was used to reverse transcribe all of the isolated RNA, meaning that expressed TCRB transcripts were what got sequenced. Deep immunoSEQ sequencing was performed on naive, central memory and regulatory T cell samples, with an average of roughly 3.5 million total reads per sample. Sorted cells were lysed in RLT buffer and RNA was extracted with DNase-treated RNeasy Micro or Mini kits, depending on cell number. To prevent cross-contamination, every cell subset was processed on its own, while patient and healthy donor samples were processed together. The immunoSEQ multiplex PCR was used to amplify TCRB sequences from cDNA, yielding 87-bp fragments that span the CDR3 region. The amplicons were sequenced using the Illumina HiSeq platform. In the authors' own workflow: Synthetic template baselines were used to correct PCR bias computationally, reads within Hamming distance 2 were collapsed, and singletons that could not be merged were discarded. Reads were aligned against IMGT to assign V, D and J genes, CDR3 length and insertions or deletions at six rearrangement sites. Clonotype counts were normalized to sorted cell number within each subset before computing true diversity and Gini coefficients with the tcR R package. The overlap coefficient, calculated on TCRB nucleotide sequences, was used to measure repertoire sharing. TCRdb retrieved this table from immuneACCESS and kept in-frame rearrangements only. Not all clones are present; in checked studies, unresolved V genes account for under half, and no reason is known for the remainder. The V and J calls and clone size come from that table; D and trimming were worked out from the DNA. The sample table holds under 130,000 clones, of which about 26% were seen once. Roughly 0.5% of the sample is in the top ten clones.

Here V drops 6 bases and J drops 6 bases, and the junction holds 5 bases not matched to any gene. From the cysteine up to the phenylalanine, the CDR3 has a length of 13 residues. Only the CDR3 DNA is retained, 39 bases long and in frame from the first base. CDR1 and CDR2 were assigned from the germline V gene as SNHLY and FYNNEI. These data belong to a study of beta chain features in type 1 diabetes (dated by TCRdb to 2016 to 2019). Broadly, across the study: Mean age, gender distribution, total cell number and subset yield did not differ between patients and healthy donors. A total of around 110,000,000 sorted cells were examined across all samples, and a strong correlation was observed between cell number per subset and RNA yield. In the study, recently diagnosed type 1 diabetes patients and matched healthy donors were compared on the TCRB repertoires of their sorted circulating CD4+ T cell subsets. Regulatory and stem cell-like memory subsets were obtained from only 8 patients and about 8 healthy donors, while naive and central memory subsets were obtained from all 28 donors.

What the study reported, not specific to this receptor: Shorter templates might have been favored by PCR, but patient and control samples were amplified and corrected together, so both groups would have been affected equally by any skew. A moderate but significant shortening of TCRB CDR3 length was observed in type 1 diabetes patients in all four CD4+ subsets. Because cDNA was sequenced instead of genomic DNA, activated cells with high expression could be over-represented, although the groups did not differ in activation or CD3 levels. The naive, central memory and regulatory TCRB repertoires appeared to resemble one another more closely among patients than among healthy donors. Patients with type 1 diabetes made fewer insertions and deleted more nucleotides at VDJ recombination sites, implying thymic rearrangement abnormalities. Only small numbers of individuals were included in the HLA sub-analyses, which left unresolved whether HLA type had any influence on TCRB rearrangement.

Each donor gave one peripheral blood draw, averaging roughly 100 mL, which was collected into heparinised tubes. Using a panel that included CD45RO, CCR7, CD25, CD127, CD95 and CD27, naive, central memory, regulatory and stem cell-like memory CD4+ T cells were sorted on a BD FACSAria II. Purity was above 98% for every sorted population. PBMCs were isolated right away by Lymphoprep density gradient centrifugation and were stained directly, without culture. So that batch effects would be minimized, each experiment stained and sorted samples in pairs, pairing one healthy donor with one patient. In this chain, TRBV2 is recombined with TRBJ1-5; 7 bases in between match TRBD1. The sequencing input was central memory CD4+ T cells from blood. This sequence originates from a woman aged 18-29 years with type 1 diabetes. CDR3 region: CASRQGVTQPQHF. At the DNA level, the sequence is TGTGCCAGCAGGCAGGGGGTAACTCAGCCCCAGCATTTT.